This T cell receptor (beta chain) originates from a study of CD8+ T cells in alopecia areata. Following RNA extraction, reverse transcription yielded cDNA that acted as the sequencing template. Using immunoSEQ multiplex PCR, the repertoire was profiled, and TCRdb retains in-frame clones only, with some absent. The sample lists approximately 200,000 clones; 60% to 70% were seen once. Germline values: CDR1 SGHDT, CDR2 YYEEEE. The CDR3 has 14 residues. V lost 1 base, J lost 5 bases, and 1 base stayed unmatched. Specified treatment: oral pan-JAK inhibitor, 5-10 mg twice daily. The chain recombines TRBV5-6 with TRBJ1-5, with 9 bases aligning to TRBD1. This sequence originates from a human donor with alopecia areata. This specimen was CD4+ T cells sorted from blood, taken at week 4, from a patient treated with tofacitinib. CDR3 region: CASSLRQGDQPQHF. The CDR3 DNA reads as TGTGCCAGCAGCTTGAGACAGGGGGATCAGCCCCAGCATTTT.